These T cell receptor beta chains were read from a single sample in a study of blood T cell repertoires in COVID-19. TCRdb's copy holds only in-frame clones and misses some; the assay was immunoSEQ multiplex PCR. This repertoire shows 260,000 or so clones, around 90% found once; its top ten account for 2% to 3%. Sequencing input: PBMCs or T cells enriched from blood (not recorded which). These receptors all come from a woman aged 25 to 39 with acute COVID-19. Both conserved end residues are part of each CDR3. Each record gives: J gene, V gene, D gene, clone size, CDR3 DNA, CDR3 protein. The D gene is left open where the match is weak. The size field is filled for only some rows; it gives once, few, many or a size class.

>TRBJ2-5|TRBV6-5|.|few
TGTGCCAGCAGTTTACGACAATGGGAGACCCAGTACTTC
CASSLRQWETQYF
>TRBJ2-5|TRBV19|.|.
TGTGCCAGTAGTAGTATATCTACGGACTTTTCAGAGACCCAGTACTTC
CASSSISTDFSETQYF
>TRBJ1-4|TRBV19|.|.
TGTGCCAGTAGTATAGGTCCGTTTAATGAAAAACTGTTTTTT
CASSIGPFNEKLFF
>TRBJ1-4|TRBV7-9|.|few
TGTGCCAGCGGCGAGCGTAATGAAAAACTGTTTTTT
CASGERNEKLFF
>TRBJ1-2|TRBV5-1|.|once
TGCGCCAGCAGCCCACAGGAGCGAGGCTACACCTTC
CASSPQERGYTF
>TRBJ2-5|TRBV14|.|.
TGTGCCAGCAGCCAAGCCGCATTAGCGGTCCAAGAGACCCAGTACTTC
CASSQAALAVQETQYF
>TRBJ1-4|TRBV10-3|TRBD1|.
TGTGCCATCAGTGGACAGACAGGGGCTAATGAAAAACTGTTTTTT
CAISGQTGANEKLFF
>TRBJ1-2|TRBV3-1/TRBV3-2|.|.
TGTGCCAGCAGCCCGTACGGCAGGGTTGACTCGGTGGGCTACACCTTC
CASSPYGRVDSVGYTF
>TRBJ2-5|TRBV5-1|.|.
TGCGCCAGCAGCTTGGCCGGGGACAAGGAAGAGACCCAGTACTTC
CASSLAGDKEETQYF
>TRBJ1-6|TRBV4-3|.|.
TGCGCCAGCAGCCCGGGCTCTTCGGCAGGACAGAGAAATTCACCCCTCCACTTT
CASSPGSSAGQRNSPLHF